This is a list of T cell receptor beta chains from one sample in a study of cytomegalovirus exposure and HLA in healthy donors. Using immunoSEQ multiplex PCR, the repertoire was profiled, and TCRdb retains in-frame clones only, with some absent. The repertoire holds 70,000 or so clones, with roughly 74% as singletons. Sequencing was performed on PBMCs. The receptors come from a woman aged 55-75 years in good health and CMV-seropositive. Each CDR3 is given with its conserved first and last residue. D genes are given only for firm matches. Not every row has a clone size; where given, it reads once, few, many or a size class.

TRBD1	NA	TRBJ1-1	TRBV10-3	TGTGCCATCAGTGGCGGACAGGGAGACACTGAAGCTTTCTTT	CAISGGQGDTEAFF
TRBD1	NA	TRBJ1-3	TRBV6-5	TGTGCCAGCAGGAAGACAGGGGGCCCCAACACCATATATTTT	CASRKTGGPNTIYF
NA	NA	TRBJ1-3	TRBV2	TGTGCCAGCAGTGAAGCTAGAAACAGGGCAACTGGAAACACCATATATTTT	CASSEARNRATGNTIYF
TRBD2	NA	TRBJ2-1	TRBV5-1	TGCGCCAGCCAAGGGAGCGGGAGTTGGAATGAGCAGTTCTTC	CASQGSGSWNEQFF
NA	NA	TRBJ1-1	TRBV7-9	TGTGCCAGCAGCTCCACGGAGGACACTGAAGCTTTCTTT	CASSSTEDTEAFF
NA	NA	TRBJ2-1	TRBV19	TGTGCCAGTAGTTTGGGACTGTCCTACAATGAGCAGTTCTTC	CASSLGLSYNEQFF
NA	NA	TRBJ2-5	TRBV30	TGTGCCTGGAGTGTAGCCCGGCGTGGGCCCGAGGAGACCCAGTACTTC	CAWSVARRGPEETQYF
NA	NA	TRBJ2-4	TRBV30	TGTGCCTGGAGACCGAGTGCCAAAAACATTCAGTACTTC	CAWRPSAKNIQYF
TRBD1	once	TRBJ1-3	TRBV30	TGTGCCTGGAGTGTATCAGGGGGCGGGTACACCATATATTTT	CAWSVSGGGYTIYF
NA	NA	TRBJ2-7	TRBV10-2	TGCGCCAGCACCTACGAGACTACCTACAATTACGAGCAGTACTTC	CASTYETTYNYEQYF
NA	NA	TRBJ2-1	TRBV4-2	TGTGCCAGCAGCCAAACGGGCGGGAATGAGCAGTTCTTC	CASSQTGGNEQFF
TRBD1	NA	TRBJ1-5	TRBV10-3	TGTGCCACCCAACGGGACAGTAGCAATCAGCCCCAGCATTTT	CATQRDSSNQPQHF
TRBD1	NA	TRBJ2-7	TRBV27	TGTGCCAGCAGTTCTTGGACAGGCTCCTACGAGCAGTACTTC	CASSSWTGSYEQYF
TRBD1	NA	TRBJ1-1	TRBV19	TGTGCCAGTAGTAACACAGGGGGAACTGAAGCTTTCTTT	CASSNTGGTEAFF
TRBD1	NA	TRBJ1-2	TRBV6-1	TGTGCCAGCAAAAAGGACAGGGTATTTGGCTACACCTTC	CASKKDRVFGYTF
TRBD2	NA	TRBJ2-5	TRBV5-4	TGTGCCAGCAGTCGAACGGGAGGCCAAGAGACCCAGTACTTC	CASSRTGGQETQYF
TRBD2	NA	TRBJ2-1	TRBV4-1	TGCGCCAGCAGCCAAGGGGTAGCGGGAAACGAGCAGTTCTTC	CASSQGVAGNEQFF
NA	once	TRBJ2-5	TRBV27	TGTGCCAGCTGTCCGCCAGGGTCGCAGACCCAGTACTTC	CASCPPGSQTQYF
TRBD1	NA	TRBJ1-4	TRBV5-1	TGCGCCAGCGGTACAGGGGGCGCTGATGAAAAACTGTTTTTT	CASGTGGADEKLFF
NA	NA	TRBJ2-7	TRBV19	TGTGCCAGTAGTATGGACAGCTCCTACGAGCAGTACTTC	CASSMDSSYEQYF
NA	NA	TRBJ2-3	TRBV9	TGTGCCAGCAGCGTAGGCCCAGCGACAGATACGCAGTATTTT	CASSVGPATDTQYF
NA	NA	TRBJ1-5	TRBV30	TGTGCCTGGTCGGAGAGTAGCAATCAGCCCCAGCATTTT	CAWSESSNQPQHF
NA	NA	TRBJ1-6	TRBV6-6	TGTGCCAGCAGTAAAGGGGGGGGGTCCTATAATTCACCCCTCCACTTT	CASSKGGGSYNSPLHF
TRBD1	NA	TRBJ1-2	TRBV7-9	TGTGCCAGCAGCCATCGGGACAGACTAAACTATGGCTACACCTTC	CASSHRDRLNYGYTF
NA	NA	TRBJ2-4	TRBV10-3	TGTGCCATCAGTCAGCCAACAGGGTTAGCCAAAAACATTCAGTACTTC	CAISQPTGLAKNIQYF
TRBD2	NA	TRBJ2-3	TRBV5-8	TGTGCCAGCAGCTTGGTTGGCGGGGGTATCACAGATACGCAGTATTTT	CASSLVGGGITDTQYF
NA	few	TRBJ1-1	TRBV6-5	TGTGCCAGCAGTTACGGGGGCACGGTAGCTTTCTTT	CASSYGGTVAFF
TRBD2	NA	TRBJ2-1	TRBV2	TGTGCCAGCAGTGAACTAGCGGGGAATGAGCAGTTCTTC	CASSELAGNEQFF
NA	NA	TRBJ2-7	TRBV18	TGTGCCAGCTCACCACCGGAAACAGGGAATTACGAGCAGTACTTC	CASSPPETGNYEQYF
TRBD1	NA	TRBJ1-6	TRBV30	TGTGCCTGGGATGTGGGGACAGGCTATAATTCCCCCCTCCACTTT	CAWDVGTGYNSPLHF
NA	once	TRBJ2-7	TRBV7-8	TGTGCCAGCAGCATTACCTACGAGCAGTACTTC	CASSITYEQYF
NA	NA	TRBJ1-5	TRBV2	TGTGCCAGCAGCGAAGAATCAGGGGCCAGTCAGCCCCAGCATTTT	CASSEESGASQPQHF
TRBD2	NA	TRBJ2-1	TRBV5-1	TGCGCCAGCAGCGCCGCCTCTAGCGGGGTCCGGGATGAGCAGTTCTTC	CASSAASSGVRDEQFF
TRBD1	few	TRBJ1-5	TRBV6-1	TGTGCCAGCGGGGACAGGGATCAGCCCCAGCATTTT	CASGDRDQPQHF
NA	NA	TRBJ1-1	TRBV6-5	TGTACCAGCAGCCTCGGGAGTGAAGCTTTCTTT	CTSSLGSEAFF
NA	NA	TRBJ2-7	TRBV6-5	TGTGCCAGCAGCTCAGGGTTAGAGCAGTACTTC	CASSSGLEQYF
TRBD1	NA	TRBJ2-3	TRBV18	TGTGCCAGCTCTCCTACAGGGGCAGATACGCAGTATTTT	CASSPTGADTQYF
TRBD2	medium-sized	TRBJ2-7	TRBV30	TGTGCCTGCCATACTAGCGGGAGTGGGGTCGAGCAGTACTTC	CACHTSGSGVEQYF
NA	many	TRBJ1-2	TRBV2	TGTGCCAGTCAGACCCCGACCAGGGCTTCTGCTGGCTACACCTTC	CASQTPTRASAGYTF
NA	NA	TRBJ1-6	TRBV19	TGTGCCAGCAAGTCCGCCGACAGACTTAATTCACCCCTCCACTTT	CASKSADRLNSPLHF
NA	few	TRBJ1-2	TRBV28	TGTGCCAGCAGCCTTGAGGCCGGGAGCTACACCTTC	CASSLEAGSYTF
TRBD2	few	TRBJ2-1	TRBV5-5	TGTGCCAGCAGCCCGATGGGACTACCCAATGAGCAGTTCTTC	CASSPMGLPNEQFF
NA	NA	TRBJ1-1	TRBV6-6	TGTGCCAGCAGTTTAACTGAAGCTTTCTTT	CASSLTEAFF
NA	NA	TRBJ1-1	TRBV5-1	TGCGCCAGCAGCTCCCTCGACCTAGACACTGAAGCTTTCTTT	CASSSLDLDTEAFF
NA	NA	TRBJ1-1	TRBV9	TGTGCCAGCAGCGTAGGATGGAGAACTGAAGCTTTCTTT	CASSVGWRTEAFF
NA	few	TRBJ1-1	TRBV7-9	TGTGCCAGCAGCTCTTTTGCCAGGGGGAACACTGAAGCTTTCTTT	CASSSFARGNTEAFF
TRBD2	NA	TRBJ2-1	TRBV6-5	TGTGCCAGCAGGGGAGGGAGCATCGGTAGGAATGAGCAGTTCTTC	CASRGGSIGRNEQFF
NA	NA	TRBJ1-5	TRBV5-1	TGCGCCAGCAGCCTTGACAGTCGTGATCAGCCCCAGCATTTT	CASSLDSRDQPQHF
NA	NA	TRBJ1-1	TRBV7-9	TGTGCCAGCAGCAGAACAGGTCTGAACACTGAAGCTTTCTTT	CASSRTGLNTEAFF
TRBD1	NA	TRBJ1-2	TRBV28	TGTGCCAGCAGTTTACTGGGACAGGGAATCCCCTATGGCTACACCTTC	CASSLLGQGIPYGYTF
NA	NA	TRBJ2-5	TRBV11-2	TGTGCCAGCAGCTTCAAAAGGCTCTCAGGTCAAGAGACCCAGTACTTC	CASSFKRLSGQETQYF
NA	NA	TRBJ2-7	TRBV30	TGTGCCTGGAGTGACTGGACGGACTCCTACGAGCAGTACTTC	CAWSDWTDSYEQYF
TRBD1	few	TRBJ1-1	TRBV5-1	TGCGCCAGTACGGGACAGGGGTTTTCGAACACTGAAGCTTTCTTT	CASTGQGFSNTEAFF
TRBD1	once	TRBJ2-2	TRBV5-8	TGTGCCAGCAGCTCACAGGGGACCGCCGGGGAGCTGTTTTTT	CASSSQGTAGELFF
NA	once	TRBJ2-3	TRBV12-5	TGTGCTAGTGGTTTGGTACGATCATCAGGGGTCGATACGCAGTATTTT	CASGLVRSSGVDTQYF
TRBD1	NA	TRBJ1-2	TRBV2	TGTGCCAGCAGTAAAAGGGACAGGGGGCGGAATGGCTACACCTTC	CASSKRDRGRNGYTF
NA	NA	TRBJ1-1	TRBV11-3	TGTGCCAGCAGCTTAGATGGGGGGGTGAACACTGAAGCTTTCTTT	CASSLDGGVNTEAFF
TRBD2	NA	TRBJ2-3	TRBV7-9	TGTGCCAGCAGCTTAGGTAGCGGGCCAAACCTAAATACGCAGTATTTT	CASSLGSGPNLNTQYF
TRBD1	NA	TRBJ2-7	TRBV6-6	TGTGCCAGCAGTTCCGGGACAGGCTACGAGCAGTACTTC	CASSSGTGYEQYF